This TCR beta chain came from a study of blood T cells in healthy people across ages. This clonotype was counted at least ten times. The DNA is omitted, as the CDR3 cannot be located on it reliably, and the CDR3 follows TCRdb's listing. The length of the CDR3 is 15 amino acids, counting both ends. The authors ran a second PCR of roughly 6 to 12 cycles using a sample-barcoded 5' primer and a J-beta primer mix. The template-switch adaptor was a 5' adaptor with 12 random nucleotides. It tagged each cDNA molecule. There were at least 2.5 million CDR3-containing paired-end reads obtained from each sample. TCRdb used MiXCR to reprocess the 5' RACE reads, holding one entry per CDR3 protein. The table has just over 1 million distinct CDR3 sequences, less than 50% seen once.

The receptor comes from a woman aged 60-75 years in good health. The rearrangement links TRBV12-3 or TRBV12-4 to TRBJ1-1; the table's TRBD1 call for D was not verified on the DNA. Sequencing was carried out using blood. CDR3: CASSSSGQGAARAFF.